Listed below are T cell receptor beta chains from one sample, sequenced in a study of blood T cell repertoires in COVID-19. Sequencing was performed with immunoSEQ multiplex PCR; in TCRdb, only in-frame clones are kept and a portion is missing. The profile covers around 300,000 clones, with approximately 88% appearing a single time and 4% taken by the ten largest. Sequences were obtained from peripheral blood. The receptors come from a woman aged 45-60 years with active or convalescent COVID-19. Each CDR3 is given with its conserved first and last residue. D genes are given only for firm matches. Clone size is not always given. Where it is, it says once, few, many or a class for expanded clones.

clone_size j_call d_call v_call cdr3_aa cdr3_nt
. TRBJ1-5 TRBD1 TRBV30 CAWSVYRTGGNQPQHF TGTGCCTGGAGTGTATATCGGACAGGGGGCAATCAGCCCCAGCATTTT
once TRBJ2-2 TRBD1 TRBV9 CASSPRQGATSTGELFF TGTGCCAGCAGTCCACGACAGGGGGCGACGAGCACCGGGGAGCTGTTTTTT
. TRBJ1-1 TRBD1 TRBV9 CASSVGQGMGQETEAFF TGTGCCAGCAGCGTAGGCCAGGGGATGGGACAGGAGACTGAAGCTTTCTTT
once TRBJ2-3 TRBD2 TRBV5-1 CASSLVPSGGATDTQYF TGCGCCAGCAGCTTGGTCCCTAGCGGGGGGGCCACAGATACGCAGTATTTT
. TRBJ2-3 . TRBV7-2 CASSPGFGKDTQYF TGTGCCAGCAGCCCAGGGTTTGGCAAAGATACGCAGTATTTT
. TRBJ1-4 TRBD1 TRBV5-8 CASSPGTDRAFNEKLFF TGTGCCAGCAGCCCAGGGACAGATCGGGCCTTCAATGAAAAACTGTTTTTT
. TRBJ2-3 TRBD2 TRBV7-9 CASSSSGVTDTQYF TGTGCCAGCAGCTCTAGCGGGGTCACAGATACGCAGTATTTT
. TRBJ2-1 TRBD2 TRBV7-2 CASSPGLAGGEQFF TGTGCCAGCAGCCCGGGACTAGCGGGAGGTGAGCAGTTCTTC
. TRBJ1-1 . TRBV2 CASSVGINTEAFF TGTGCCAGCAGTGTCGGGATTAACACTGAAGCTTTCTTT
once TRBJ1-2 TRBD1 TRBV7-9 CASTGQVDGYTF TGTGCCAGCACCGGACAGGTTGATGGCTACACCTTC
. TRBJ2-2 . TRBV7-2 CASSLDRISPGELFF TGTGCCAGCAGCTTAGACAGAATAAGTCCCGGGGAGCTGTTTTTT
. TRBJ1-2 TRBD1 TRBV30 CAWRQGGGYTF TGTGCCTGGAGACAGGGGGGTGGCTACACCTTC
once TRBJ1-1 TRBD1 TRBV19 CAVRQGETEAFF TGTGCCGTAAGACAGGGGGAAACTGAAGCTTTCTTT
. TRBJ2-1 . TRBV7-3 CASSQRLGRSFNEQFF TGTGCCAGCAGCCAACGACTAGGGAGATCTTTCAATGAGCAGTTCTTC
once TRBJ2-2 TRBD2 TRBV28 CASSLTTSGSRSGNTGELFF TGTGCCAGCAGTTTAACTACTAGCGGGAGTCGCTCGGGGAACACCGGGGAGCTGTTTTTT
. TRBJ1-2 . TRBV6-2/TRBV6-3 CASSYTEGIGYGYTF TGTGCCAGCAGTTACACGGAGGGGATCGGCTATGGCTACACCTTC
. TRBJ1-6 . TRBV28 CASSFGPGEAPLHF TGTGCCAGCAGTTTCGGTCCAGGGGAAGCACCCCTCCACTTT
. TRBJ2-5 . TRBV6-4 CASRLPGFWEETQYF TGTGCCAGCAGACTTCCGGGGTTTTGGGAAGAGACCCAGTACTTC
. TRBJ1-2 . TRBV12-3/TRBV12-4 CASSLITTGGYTF TGTGCCAGCAGTTTGATTACTACAGGTGGCTACACCTTC
. TRBJ2-7 TRBD2 TRBV13 CASSFSSSGSPYEQYF TGTGCCAGCAGCTTTTCTTCTAGCGGGAGCCCCTACGAGCAGTACTTC
. TRBJ2-7 . TRBV5-1 CASKQVSSYEQYF TGCGCCAGCAAGCAGGTTTCCTCCTACGAGCAGTACTTC
few TRBJ1-1 . TRBV9 CASSVVSTAKAFF TGTGCCAGCAGCGTAGTATCGACAGCTAAAGCTTTCTTT
. TRBJ2-7 . TRBV28 CASSRYLGTSPPYEQYF TGTGCCAGCAGCCGTTACCTCGGGACAAGCCCTCCCTACGAGCAGTACTTC
. TRBJ2-1 TRBD2 TRBV5-4 CASSRRVAGVVGNEQFF TGTGCCAGCAGCCGCAGGGTAGCGGGAGTGGTAGGGAATGAGCAGTTCTTC
. TRBJ1-6 . TRBV28 CASSTNRMDNSPLHF TGTGCCAGCTCTACGAATCGTATGGATAATTCACCCCTCCACTTT
. TRBJ1-1 TRBD1 TRBV10-3 CATTPDRGRNTEAFF TGTGCCACCACACCCGACAGGGGCCGTAACACTGAAGCTTTCTTT